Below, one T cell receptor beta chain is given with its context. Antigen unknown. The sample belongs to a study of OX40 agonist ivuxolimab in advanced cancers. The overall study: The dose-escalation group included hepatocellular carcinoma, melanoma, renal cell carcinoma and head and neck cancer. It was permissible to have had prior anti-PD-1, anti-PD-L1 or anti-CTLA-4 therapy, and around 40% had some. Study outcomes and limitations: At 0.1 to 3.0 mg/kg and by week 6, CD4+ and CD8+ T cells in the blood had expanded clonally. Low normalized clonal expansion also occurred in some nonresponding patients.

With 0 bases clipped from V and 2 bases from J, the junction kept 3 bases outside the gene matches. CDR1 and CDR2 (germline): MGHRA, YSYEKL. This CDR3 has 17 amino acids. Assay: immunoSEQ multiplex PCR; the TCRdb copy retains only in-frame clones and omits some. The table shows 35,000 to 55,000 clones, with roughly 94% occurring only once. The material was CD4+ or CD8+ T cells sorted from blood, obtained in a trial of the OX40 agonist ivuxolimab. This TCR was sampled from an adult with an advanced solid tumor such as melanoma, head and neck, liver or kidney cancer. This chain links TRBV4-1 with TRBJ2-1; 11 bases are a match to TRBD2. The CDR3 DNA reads TGCGCCAGCAGCCAAGATTTAGCGGGAGGGACCTACAATGAGCAGTTCTTC. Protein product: CASSQDLAGGTYNEQFF.